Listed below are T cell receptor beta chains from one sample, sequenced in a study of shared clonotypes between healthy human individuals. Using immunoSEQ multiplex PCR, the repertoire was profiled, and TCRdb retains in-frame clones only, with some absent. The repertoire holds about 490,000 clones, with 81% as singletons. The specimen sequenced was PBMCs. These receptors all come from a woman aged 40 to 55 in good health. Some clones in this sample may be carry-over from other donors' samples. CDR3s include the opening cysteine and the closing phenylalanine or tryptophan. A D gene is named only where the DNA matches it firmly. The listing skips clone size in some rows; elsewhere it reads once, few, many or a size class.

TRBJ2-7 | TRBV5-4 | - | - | TGTGCCAGCAGCCGGAGTAGCGCGAGCTACGAGCAGTACTTC | CASSRSSASYEQYF
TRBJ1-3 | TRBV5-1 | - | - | TGCGCCAGCAGCTTACAGACATCGGGCTCTGGAAACACCATATATTTT | CASSLQTSGSGNTIYF
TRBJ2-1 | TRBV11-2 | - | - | TGTGCCAGCAGCTTAGATCGTCTAGCGACCAGCTCCTACAATGAGCAGTTCTTC | CASSLDRLATSSYNEQFF
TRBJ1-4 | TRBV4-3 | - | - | TGCGCCAGCAGCCAAAGTCCGGCTGAAAAACTGTTTTTT | CASSQSPAEKLFF
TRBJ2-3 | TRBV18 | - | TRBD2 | TGTGCCAGCTCACAGGGACTAGCGGCAGATACGCAGTATTTT | CASSQGLAADTQYF
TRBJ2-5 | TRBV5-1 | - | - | TGCGCCAGCAGCTTTAACAGGGTGGAGACCCAGTACTTC | CASSFNRVETQYF
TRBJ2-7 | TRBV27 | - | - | TGTGCCAGCAGTTTAGGTCGCAGGGACTACGAGCAGTACTTC | CASSLGRRDYEQYF
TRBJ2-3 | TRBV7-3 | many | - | TGTGCCAGCAGCTCCCAGGGAACACTCACAGATACGCAGTATTTT | CASSSQGTLTDTQYF
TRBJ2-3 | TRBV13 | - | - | TGTGCCAGCAGTCTAGAGGACAGTACCACAGATACGCAGTATTTT | CASSLEDSTTDTQYF
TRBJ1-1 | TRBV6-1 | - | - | TGTGCCAGCAGGTCCCAGAGAGAACAAGCTTTCTTT | CASRSQREQAFF
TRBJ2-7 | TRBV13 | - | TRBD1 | TGTGCCAGCAGCCCGCGGACAGGGGAAGTGGTGCAGTACTTC | CASSPRTGEVVQYF
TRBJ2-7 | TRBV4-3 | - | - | TGCGCCAGCAGCCCCCTCAGGGAGGGGAGGGGGTACGAGCAGTACTTC | CASSPLREGRGYEQYF
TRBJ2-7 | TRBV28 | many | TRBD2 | TGTGCCAGCAGTTTGCCCGGCGGGAGGGCCTACGAGCAGTACTTC | CASSLPGGRAYEQYF
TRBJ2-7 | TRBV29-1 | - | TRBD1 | TGCAGCGTTGTGACAGGGGCCTACGAGCAGTACTTC | CSVVTGAYEQYF
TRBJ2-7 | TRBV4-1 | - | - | TGCGCCAGCAGCCAAGATCAGGGGGTGTTAGCGGGGTTCTACGAGCAGTACTTC | CASSQDQGVLAGFYEQYF